This TCR beta chain was obtained from a study of T cell responses to AZD1222 COVID-19 vaccine. Notes on this clone: No antigen is known for it.

General study points: Repertoires were sampled only after the peak T cell response. Spike was spanned by vaccine-associated CD4 TCRs, which were dominant at 160-218 and 743-854.

Profiling relied on immunoSEQ multiplex PCR, and the TCRdb table lists in-frame clones only, not all of them. The data hold around 130,000 clones, with 70% to 90% observed a single time. J gave up 3 bases and V 5 bases, and 6 bases lay outside the gene matches. This CDR3 has 16 amino acids. The V gene's germline CDR1 is LGHNA and CDR2 YNFKEQ. This TCR was recovered from an adult in good health. The sample was peripheral blood, taken on day 0 of AZD1222 vaccination. The gene calls are TRBV4-2 and TRBJ2-1, with TRBD2 identical over 11 bases. The DNA for the CDR3 is TGTGCCAGCAGCTTAAGTGGGACTAGCGGCTACAATGAGCAGTTCTTC. Translating it yields CASSLSGTSGYNEQFF.